This T cell receptor beta chain emerged from a study of T cells in Graves' hyperthyroidism and ophthalmopathy. Amplification of TCR beta CDR3 regions used RNA as the template. HTBI primers were the set used in a first-round RT-PCR of the TCR CDR3. TCRdb independently ran MiXCR on the multiplex PCR reads; one entry per CDR3 protein. The repertoire holds fewer than 550,000 distinct CDR3 sequences, with approximately 14% as singletons. The CDR3 is 16 amino acids. Germline-derived CDR1 and CDR2 are MGHDK and SYGVNS. With 1 base clipped from V and 4 bases from J, the junction kept 5 bases outside the gene matches. This clonotype was recorded a few times.

Source material: blood. V and J are TRBV25-1 and TRBJ1-2; 11 nucleotides align to TRBD1. This TCR was sampled from a woman aged 18-29 years with Graves' hyperthyroidism. The CDR3, as DNA: TGTGCCAGCAGTGAATTAGGACAGGGGGCTTCCTATGGCTACACCTTC. This codes for CASSELGQGASYGYTF.